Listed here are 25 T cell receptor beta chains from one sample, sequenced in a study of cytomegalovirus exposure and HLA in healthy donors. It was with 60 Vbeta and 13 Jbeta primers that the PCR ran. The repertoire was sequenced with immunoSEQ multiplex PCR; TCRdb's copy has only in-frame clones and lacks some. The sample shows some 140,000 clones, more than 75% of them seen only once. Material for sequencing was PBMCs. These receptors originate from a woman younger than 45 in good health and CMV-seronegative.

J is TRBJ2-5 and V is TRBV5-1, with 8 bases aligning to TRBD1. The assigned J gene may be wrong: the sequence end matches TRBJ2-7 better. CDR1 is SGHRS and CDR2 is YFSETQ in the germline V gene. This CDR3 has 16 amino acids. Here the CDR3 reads CASSLARTGSSYEQYF. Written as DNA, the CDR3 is TGCGCCAGCAGCTTGGCCCGGACAGGGAGCTCCTACGAGCAGTACTTC.

CDR3 loop: CASSGSTRKPNIQYF. CDR3 bases: TGTGCCAGCAGCGGATCGACTAGGAAGCCCAACATTCAGTACTTC. J is TRBJ2-4 and V is TRBV7-2; D might be TRBD2 (6 bases). Germline values: CDR1 SGHTA, CDR2 FQGNSA. The V and J ends lost 5 bases and 7 bases respectively, with 18 bases between them. The CDR3 spans 15 residues.

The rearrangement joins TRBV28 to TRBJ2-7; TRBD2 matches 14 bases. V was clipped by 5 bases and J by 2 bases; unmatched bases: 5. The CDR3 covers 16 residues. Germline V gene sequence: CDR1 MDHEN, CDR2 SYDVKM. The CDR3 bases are TGTGCCAGCAGTCAGACTAGCGGGAGGGTGCCCTACGAGCAGTACTTC. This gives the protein CASSQTSGRVPYEQYF. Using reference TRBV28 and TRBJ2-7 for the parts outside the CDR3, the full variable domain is DVKVTQSSRYLVKRTGEKVFLECVQDMDHENMFWYRQDPGLGLRLIYFSYDVKMKEKGDIPEGYSVSREKKERFSLILESASTNQTSMYLCASSQTSGRVPYEQYFGPGTRLTVT.

This CDR3 is CASSHYQGNNQPQHF. The CDR3 DNA is TGCGCCAGCAGCCATTACCAGGGGAACAATCAGCCCCAGCATTTT. The chain couples TRBV4-3 to TRBJ1-5; D may be TRBD1 (6 bases). CDR1 LGHNA and CDR2 YSLEER come from the germline V gene. The V gene lost 3 bases and the J gene lost 3 bases, with 12 bases spanning the gap. CDR3 size: 15 residues.

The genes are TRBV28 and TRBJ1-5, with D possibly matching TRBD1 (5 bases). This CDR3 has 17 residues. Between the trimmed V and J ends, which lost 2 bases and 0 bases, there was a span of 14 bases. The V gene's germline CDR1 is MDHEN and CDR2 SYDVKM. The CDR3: CASSLLGTDYSNQPQHF. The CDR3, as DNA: TGTGCCAGCAGTTTACTCGGGACGGACTATAGCAATCAGCCCCAGCATTTT.

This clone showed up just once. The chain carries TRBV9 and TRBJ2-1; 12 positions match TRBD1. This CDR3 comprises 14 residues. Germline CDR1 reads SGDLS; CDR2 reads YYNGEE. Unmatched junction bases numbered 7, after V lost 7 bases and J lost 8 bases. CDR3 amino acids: CASSGTGGFDEQFF. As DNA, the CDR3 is TGTGCCAGCTCCGGGACAGGGGGCTTCGATGAGCAGTTCTTC.

The CDR3 DNA sequence: TGTGCCAGCAGCGCCCTCAAACGGGAGGTCCGCCCAACCAAAAACATTCAGTACTTC. It specifies CASSALKREVRPTKNIQYF. The rearrangement links TRBV9 to TRBJ2-4, with TRBD2 matching over 7 bases. The germline gives CDR1 SGDLS, CDR2 YYNGEE. The J segment lost 2 bases and the V segment lost 3 bases, leaving 17 bases of the junction unmatched. This CDR3 comprises 19 residues.

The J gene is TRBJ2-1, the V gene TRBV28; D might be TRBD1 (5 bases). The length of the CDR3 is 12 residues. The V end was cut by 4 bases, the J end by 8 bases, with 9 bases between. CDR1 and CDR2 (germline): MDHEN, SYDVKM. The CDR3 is CASSSGYHEQFF. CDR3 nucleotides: TGTGCCAGCAGTTCAGGGTACCATGAGCAGTTCTTC.

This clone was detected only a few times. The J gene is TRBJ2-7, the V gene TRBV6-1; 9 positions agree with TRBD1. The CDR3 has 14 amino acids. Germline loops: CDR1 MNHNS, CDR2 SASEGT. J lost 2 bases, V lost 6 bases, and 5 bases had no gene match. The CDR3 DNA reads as TGTGCCAGCAGAAGCGGACAGGGGACCTACGAGCAGTACTTC. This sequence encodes CASRSGQGTYEQYF.

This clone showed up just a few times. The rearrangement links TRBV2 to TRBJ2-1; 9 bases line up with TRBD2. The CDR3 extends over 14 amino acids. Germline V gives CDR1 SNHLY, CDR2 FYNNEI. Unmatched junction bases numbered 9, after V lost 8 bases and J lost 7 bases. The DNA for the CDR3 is TGTGCCAGCCTACGGCTAGCGGGAAGGAATGAGCAGTTCTTC. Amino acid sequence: CASLRLAGRNEQFF. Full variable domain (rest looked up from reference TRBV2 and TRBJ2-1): EPEVTQTPSHQVTQMGQEVILRCVPISNHLYFYWYRQILGQKVEFLVSFYNNEISEKSEIFDDQFSVERPDGSNFTLKIRSTKLEDSAMYFCASLRLAGRNEQFFGPGTRLTVL.

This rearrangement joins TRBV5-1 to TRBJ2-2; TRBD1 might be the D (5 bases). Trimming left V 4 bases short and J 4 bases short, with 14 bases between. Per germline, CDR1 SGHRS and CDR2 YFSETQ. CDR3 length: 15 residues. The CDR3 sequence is CASSATDTTTGELFF. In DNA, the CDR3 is TGCGCCAGCAGCGCGACGGACACGACCACCGGGGAGCTGTTTTTT.

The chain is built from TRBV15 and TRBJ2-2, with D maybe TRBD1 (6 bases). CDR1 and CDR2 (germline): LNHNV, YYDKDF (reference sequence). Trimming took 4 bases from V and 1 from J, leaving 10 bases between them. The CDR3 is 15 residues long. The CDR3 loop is CATSKSTGNTGELFF. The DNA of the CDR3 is TGTGCCACCAGCAAGTCGACAGGGAACACCGGGGAGCTGTTTTTT. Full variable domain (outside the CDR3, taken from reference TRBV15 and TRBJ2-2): DAMVIQNPRYQVTQFGKPVTLSCSQTLNHNVMYWYQQKSSQAPKLLFHYYDKDFNNEADTPDNFQSRRPNTSFCFLDIRSPGLGDTAMYLCATSKSTGNTGELFFGEGSRLTVL.

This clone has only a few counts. The CDR3 sequence: CASSMVALNSPLHF. The CDR3, as DNA: TGTGCCAGTAGTATGGTAGCGTTGAATTCACCCCTCCACTTT. This sequence joins TRBV19 and TRBJ1-6, with unresolved D. CDR3 size: 14 residues. Germline V gene data show CDR1 as LNHDA and CDR2 as SQIVND (reference sequence). V was cut by 3 bases and J by 7 bases, with 10 bases left in between.

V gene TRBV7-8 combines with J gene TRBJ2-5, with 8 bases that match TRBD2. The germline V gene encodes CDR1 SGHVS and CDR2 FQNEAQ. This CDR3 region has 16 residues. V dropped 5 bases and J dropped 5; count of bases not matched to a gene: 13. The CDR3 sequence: CASSRHGELAAETQYF. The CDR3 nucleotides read TGTGCCAGCAGCCGACACGGGGAACTAGCGGCTGAGACCCAGTACTTC.

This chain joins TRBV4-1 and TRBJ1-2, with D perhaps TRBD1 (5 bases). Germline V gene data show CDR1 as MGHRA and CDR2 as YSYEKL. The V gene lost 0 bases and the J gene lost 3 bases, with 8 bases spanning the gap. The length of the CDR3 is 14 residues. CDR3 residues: CASSQEETDYGYTF. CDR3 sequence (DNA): TGCGCCAGCAGCCAAGAGGAGACAGACTATGGCTACACCTTC.

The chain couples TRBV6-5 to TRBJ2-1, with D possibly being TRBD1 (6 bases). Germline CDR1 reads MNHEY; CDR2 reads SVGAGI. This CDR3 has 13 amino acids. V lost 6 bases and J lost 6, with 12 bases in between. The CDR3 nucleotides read TGTGCCAGCAGCCAGGGGCCCACCAATGAGCAGTTCTTC. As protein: CASSQGPTNEQFF.

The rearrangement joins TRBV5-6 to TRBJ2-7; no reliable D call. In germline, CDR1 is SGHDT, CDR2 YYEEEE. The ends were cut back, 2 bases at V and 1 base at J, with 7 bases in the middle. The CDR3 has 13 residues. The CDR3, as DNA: TGTGCCAGCAGCTTTGAGATTTCCTACGAGCAGTACTTC. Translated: CASSFEISYEQYF.

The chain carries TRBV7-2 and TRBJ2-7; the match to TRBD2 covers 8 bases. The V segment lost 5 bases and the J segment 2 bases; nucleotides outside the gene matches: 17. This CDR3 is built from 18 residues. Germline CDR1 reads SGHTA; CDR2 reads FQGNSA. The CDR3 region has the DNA TGTGCCAGCAGCCACCCTTTGCGCACTAGCGGTTACGCCTACGAGCAGTACTTC. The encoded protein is CASSHPLRTSGYAYEQYF.

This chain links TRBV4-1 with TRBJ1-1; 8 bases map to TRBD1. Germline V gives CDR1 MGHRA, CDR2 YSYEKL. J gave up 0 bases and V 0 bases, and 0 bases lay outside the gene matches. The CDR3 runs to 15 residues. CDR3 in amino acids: CASSQETGVNTEAFF. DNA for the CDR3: TGCGCCAGCAGCCAAGAGACAGGGGTGAACACTGAAGCTTTCTTT.

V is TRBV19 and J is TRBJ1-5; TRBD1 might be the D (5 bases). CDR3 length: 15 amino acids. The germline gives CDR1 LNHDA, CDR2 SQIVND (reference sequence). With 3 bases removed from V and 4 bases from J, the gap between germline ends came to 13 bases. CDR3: CASSILSRDNQPQHF. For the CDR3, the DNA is TGTGCCAGTAGTATTTTGTCCAGGGATAATCAGCCCCAGCATTTT.

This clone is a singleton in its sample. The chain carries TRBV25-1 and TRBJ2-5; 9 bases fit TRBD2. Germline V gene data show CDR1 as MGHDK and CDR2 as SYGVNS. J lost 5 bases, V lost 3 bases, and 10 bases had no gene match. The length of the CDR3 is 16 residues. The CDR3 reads CASSENPALAGETQYF. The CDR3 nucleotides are TGTGCCAGCAGTGAGAATCCCGCCCTAGCGGGGGAGACCCAGTACTTC.

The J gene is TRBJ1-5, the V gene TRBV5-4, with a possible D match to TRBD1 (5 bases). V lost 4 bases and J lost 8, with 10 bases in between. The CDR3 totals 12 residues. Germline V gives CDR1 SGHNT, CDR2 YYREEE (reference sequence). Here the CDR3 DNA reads TGTGCCAGCAGCCTGGACAACGAGCCCCAGCATTTT. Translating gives CASSLDNEPQHF.

CDR3 in DNA: TGTGCCAGCAGCGCCCGGACTAGCGGGGCTGTTGAGCAGTTCTTC. This codes for CASSARTSGAVEQFF. The chain uses TRBV9 and TRBJ2-1, with TRBD2 matching over 12 bases. The CDR3 spans 15 residues. Trimming took 3 bases from V and 9 from J; bases not matched to a gene: 7. Germline loops: CDR1 SGDLS, CDR2 YYNGEE.

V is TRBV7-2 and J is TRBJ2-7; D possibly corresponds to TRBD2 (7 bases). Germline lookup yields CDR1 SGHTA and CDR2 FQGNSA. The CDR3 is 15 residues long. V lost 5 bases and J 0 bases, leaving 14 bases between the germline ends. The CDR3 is CASSLGGASSYEQYF. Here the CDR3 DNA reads TGTGCCAGCAGCCTGGGGGGGGCGAGCTCCTACGAGCAGTACTTC. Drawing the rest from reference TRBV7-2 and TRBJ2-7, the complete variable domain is GAGVSQSPSNKVTEKGKDVELRCDPISGHTALYWYRQSLGQGLEFLIYFQGNSAPDKSGLPSDRFSAERTGGSVSTLTIQRTQQEDSAVYLCASSLGGASSYEQYFGPGTRLTVT.

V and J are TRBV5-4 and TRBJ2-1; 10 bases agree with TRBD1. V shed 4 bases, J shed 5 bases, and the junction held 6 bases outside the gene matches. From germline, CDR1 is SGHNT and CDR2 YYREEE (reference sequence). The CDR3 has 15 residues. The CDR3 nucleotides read TGTGCCAGCAGCGGTCGGGACAGGGGAAACAATGAGCAGTTCTTC. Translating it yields CASSGRDRGNNEQFF.